This T cell receptor (beta chain) originates from a study of shared clonotypes between healthy human individuals. Study observations and caveats: Deeper or shallower sequencing was expected to change how clonotypes are shared among donors. Genetic and exposure-history diversity was limited by the few donors. The sharing of roughly 5% of naive CD4 clonotypes was seen across a handful of donors.

The germline gives CDR1 MDHEN, CDR2 SYDVKM. The CDR3 runs 11 residues. The V and J ends lost 4 bases and 3 bases respectively, with 4 bases between them. A word on this clone: Its antigen is not identified.

Sequenced by immunoSEQ multiplex PCR; TCRdb stores in-frame clones only, minus some. The data contain roughly 330,000 clones, around 67% of them singletons. The gene calls are TRBV28 and TRBJ2-7; D gene uncertain. This receptor was taken from a man younger than 40 in good health. The sequencing input was memory CD4+ T cells sorted from blood. Subset indicated: CD45RA-negative fraction. The CDR3 DNA sequence: TGTGCCAGCAGTTCAGTCTACGAGCAGTACTTC. Translation gives CASSSVYEQYF.